This T cell receptor beta chain was recorded in a study of shared clonotypes between healthy human individuals (dated by TCRdb to 2020 to 2022). For context, the study as a whole: The cohort included a few men and a couple of women between 18 and 49 years of age. For each donor, three plates each were used for CD4 naive and CD4 memory, two plates were used for CD8 naive, and one plate was used for CD8 memory. To estimate repertoire size and how much clonotype sharing occurs between individuals, the study deeply sequenced the blood TCR repertoires of roughly 5 healthy adults. To increase sequencing depth and limit assay-specific biases, different laboratories used diverse techniques to prepare libraries and sequence TCR repertoires. Each donor's leukapheresis produced roughly between roughly 0.9 and 9 billion PBMCs.

Using the deep immunoSEQ assay, TCR CDR3 regions were amplified from genomic DNA by multiplex PCR. Extracted genomic DNA from each cell subset was spread evenly across all wells of several immunoSEQ 96-well plates, with each plate serving as a replicate. Each replicate PCR for sorted subsets received about 210 ng genomic DNA, equal to some 32,000 T cell genomes. The purified libraries were quantified using a Qubit 3.0 fluorometer, sized with a Bioanalyzer 2100, and then quantified again using the KAPA Library Quantification kit. Each immunoSEQ 96-well plate was sequenced on its own single-read 150-cycle Illumina NextSeq 550 flow cell. On the authors' methods: The immunoSEQ output contained only junctional sequences without quality scores, so filtering could not match that applied to full-length reads. Sequences were annotated with PyIR, a Python wrapper for IgBLAST v1.9, using IMGT germline references to assign V/J genes and CDR3. Reads were removed for weak V/J assignments (E-value above 1e-6), missing CDR3, stop codons, out-of-frame junctions, or ambiguous translated residues. A V3J clonotype was defined by an identical inferred V gene, J gene, and CDR3 amino acid sequence. Percentage overlap between repertoires was calculated by dividing the number of shared unique clonotypes by the size of the smaller repertoire. Three approaches were used to assess repertoire richness: RTK rarefaction, the Chao1 estimator, and Recon v2.1 estimates of unobserved clonotypes. For all TCRbeta clonotypes obtained by the gDNA method from several donors, generation probabilities were computed with OLGA. Held by TCRdb, this immuneACCESS table contains in-frame sequences only and omits some clones. Under half of the omission traces to an unresolved V gene where checked; the cause of the rest is unknown. That table gives V, J and clone size, and the DNA gave D and trimming. In this sample the table shows about 2.3 million clones, more than 85% of which occur a single time. The top ten clones comprise about 0.39% of the sample.

Worth noting for this clone: Its target antigen remains unknown. Base qualities are not recorded, but no much larger clone differs from it by a single base. In the same sample, other DNA sequences code for this CDR3.

What the authors observed across the whole study: The genetic and exposure-history diversity represented was limited by the small number of donors. Rarefaction of sorted-subset datasets indicated incomplete sequencing despite the large sequencing depth. Sampling was restricted to blood, and TCR repertoires in tissues likely differ from the TCR repertoires found in blood. Larger estimated clonotype richness was generally found for naive subsets than for memory subsets. When a few donors were compared, the shared fraction of clonotypes was around 5.1% for naive CD4, about 4% for naive CD8, about 2.5% for memory CD4, and 0.4% for memory CD8. Pairwise subsampling indicated that sequencing depth was expected to affect the degree of clonotype sharing among donors. Compared with non-shared clonotypes, clonotypes shared by all four sorted-subset donors had higher generation probabilities.

The donors were healthy, HIV-negative adults who had no recently reported acute infections or vaccinations. Only Caucasian adults living in Nashville, Tennessee, USA were represented among the donors. CD4+ T cells were enriched by magnetic negative selection; naive cells were then positively selected on CD45RA, and the negative fraction formed the memory subset. After blood collection by leukapheresis, PBMCs were isolated using Ficoll-Histopaque density gradient centrifugation and then cryopreserved in the vapor phase of liquid nitrogen. Analytical flow cytometry was used to check the purity and quantity of each magnetically sorted T cell population. From each sorted fraction, genomic DNA was isolated and quantified by UV absorbance on a Nanodrop 2000c. The TCR sequence derives from a man between 18 and 29 years old in good health. Some clones in this sample may be carry-over from other donors' samples. The source material was naive CD4+ T cells from PBMCs. The sample's cell subset or site label, in plain terms: CD45RA+ positively selected.

For the CDR3, the sequence is CASSLRAYGYTF. The nucleotides are TGTGCCAGCAGCCTTCGGGCCTATGGCTACACCTTC. The chain is assembled from TRBV28 and TRBJ1-2, with an unclear D gene assignment. CDR3 length: 12 amino acids, cysteine to phenylalanine. CDR3 DNA is the only sequence kept; it has 36 bases, read in frame from the first base. For CDR1 and CDR2, the germline V gene lists MDHEN and SYDVKM. V loses 6 bases of germline sequence and J loses 4 bases, and the interval between the two ends is 9 bases.